This paragraph covers one T cell receptor (beta chain) sequence. The antigen remains unidentified. The CDR3 runs to 15 residues. CDR1 and CDR2 from the germline V gene are SGDLS and YYNGEE. The ends lost 2 bases at V and 2 bases at J; junction bases unmatched: 3. TCRdb reprocessed the 5' RACE reads with MiXCR, giving one entry per CDR3 protein. The repertoire holds more than 300,000 distinct CDR3 sequences, with roughly 15% as singletons. This record belongs to a study of T-cell memory formation after mild COVID-19. Findings and limits, study-wide: There was no confirmation that second-wave clones peaking on day 37 were SARS-CoV-2 specific.

Sequencing used PBMCs or a T cell subset sorted from them (not recorded which). The V and J genes are TRBV9 and TRBJ2-2, with TRBD2 matching 7 bases. This TCR was recovered from a man younger than 35 who had mild COVID-19 (a few samples of this study predate the infection). Cell type and time point are not known. CDR3 coding DNA: TGTGCCAGCAGCGTTCGACTAGCAAACACCGGGGAGCTGTTTTTT. Amino acids: CASSVRLANTGELFF.